This note documents a single T cell receptor (beta chain) sequence. V was pared by 5 bases and J by 3 bases, with 15 bases between. CDR3 length: 15 residues. Germline CDR1 SGHAT, CDR2 FQNNGV. This sample was taken from a study of blood T cell repertoires in COVID-19. Data came from immunoSEQ multiplex PCR; TCRdb stores just in-frame clones and leaves some out. The sample includes 330,000 or so clones, around 90% of them seen just once. This TCR came from a woman aged 25 to 45 who had recovered from COVID-19. This chain uses TRBV11-2 with TRBJ2-3, with D tentatively TRBD2 (6 bases). The sequencing input was PBMCs or T cells enriched from blood (not recorded which). CDR3 sequence reads: CASSKGLGSTDTQYF. The CDR3 DNA reads as TGTGCCAGCAGCAAGGGACTCGGTAGTACAGATACGCAGTATTTT.